Here is one T cell receptor (beta chain) with its context. Its antigen is not identified. This sample is part of a study of cytomegalovirus exposure and HLA in healthy donors. Study results and caveats: Reportedly, cytomegalovirus status was diagnosed with high sensitivity and specificity. The authors confirmed in vitro that a few CMV-associated chains were specific for CMV antigens.

PCR was performed using 60 Vbeta and 13 Jbeta primers. Sequencing was performed with immunoSEQ multiplex PCR; in TCRdb, only in-frame clones are kept and a portion is missing. Of 250,000 to 350,000 clones in the sample, 70% to 90% were seen once. CDR3 length: 13 residues. The TCR originated in a woman younger than 35 in good health and CMV-seronegative. The genes are TRBV21-1 and TRBJ2-7; the table's D call TRBD2 went unverified against the DNA. TRBV21-1 is termed a pseudogene. What was sequenced was PBMCs. Written as DNA, the CDR3 is TGTGCCAGCAGCTTTCCCTCCCTCTACGAGCAGTACTTC. Translated: CASSFPSLYEQYF.